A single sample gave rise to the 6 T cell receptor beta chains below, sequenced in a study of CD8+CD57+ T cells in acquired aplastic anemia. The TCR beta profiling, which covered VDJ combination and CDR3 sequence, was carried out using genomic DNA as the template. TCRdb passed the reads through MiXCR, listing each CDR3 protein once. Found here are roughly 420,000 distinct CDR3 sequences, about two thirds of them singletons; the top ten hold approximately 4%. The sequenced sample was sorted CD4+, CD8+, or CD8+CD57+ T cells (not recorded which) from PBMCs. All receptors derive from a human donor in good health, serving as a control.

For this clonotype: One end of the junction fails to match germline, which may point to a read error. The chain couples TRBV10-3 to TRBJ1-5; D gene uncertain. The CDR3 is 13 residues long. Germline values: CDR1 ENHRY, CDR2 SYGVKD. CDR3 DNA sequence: TGTGCCTCCGGGGAGTGCAGCAATCAGCCCGAGCATTTT. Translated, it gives CASGECSNQPEHF.

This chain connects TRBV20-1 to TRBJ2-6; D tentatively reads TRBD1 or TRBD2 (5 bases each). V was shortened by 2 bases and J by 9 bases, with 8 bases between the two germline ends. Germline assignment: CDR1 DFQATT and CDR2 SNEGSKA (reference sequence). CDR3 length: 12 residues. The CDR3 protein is CSARQGDNVLTF. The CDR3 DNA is TGCAGTGCTAGACAGGGAGACAACGTCCTGACTTTC.

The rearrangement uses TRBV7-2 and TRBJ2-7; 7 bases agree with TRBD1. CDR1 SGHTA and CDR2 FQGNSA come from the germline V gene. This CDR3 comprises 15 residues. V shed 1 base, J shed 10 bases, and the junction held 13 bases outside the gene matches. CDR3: CASSLVVGTVSYQYF. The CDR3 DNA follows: TGTGCCAGCAGCTTAGTAGTGGGGACAGTCTCCTACCAGTACTTC. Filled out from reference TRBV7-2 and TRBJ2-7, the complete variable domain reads GAGVSQSPSNKVTEKGKDVELRCDPISGHTALYWYRQSLGQGLEFLIYFQGNSAPDKSGLPSDRFSAERTGGSVSTLTIQRTQQEDSAVYLCASSLVVGTVSYQYFGPGTRLTVT.

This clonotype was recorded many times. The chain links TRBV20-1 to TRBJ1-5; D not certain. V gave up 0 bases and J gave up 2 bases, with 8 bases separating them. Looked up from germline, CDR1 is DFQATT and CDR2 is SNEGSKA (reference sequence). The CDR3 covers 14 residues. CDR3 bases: TGCAGTGCTAGAGATGGGTTAGGCAATCAGCCCCAGCATTTT. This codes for CSARDGLGNQPQHF.

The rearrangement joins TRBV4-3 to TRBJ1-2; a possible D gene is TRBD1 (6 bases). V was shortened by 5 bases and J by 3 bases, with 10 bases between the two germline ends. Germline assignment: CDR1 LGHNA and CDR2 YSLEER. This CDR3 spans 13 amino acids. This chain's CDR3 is CASSLDSYYGYTF. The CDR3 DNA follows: TGCGCCAGCAGCTTGGACAGTTACTATGGCTACACCTTC.

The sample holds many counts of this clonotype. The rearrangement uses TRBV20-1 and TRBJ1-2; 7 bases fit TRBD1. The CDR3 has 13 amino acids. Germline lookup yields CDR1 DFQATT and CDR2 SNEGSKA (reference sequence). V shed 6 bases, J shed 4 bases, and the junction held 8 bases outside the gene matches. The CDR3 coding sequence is TGCAGTGCCCAACGACAGGGCCGCTATGGCTACACCTTC. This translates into CSAQRQGRYGYTF.